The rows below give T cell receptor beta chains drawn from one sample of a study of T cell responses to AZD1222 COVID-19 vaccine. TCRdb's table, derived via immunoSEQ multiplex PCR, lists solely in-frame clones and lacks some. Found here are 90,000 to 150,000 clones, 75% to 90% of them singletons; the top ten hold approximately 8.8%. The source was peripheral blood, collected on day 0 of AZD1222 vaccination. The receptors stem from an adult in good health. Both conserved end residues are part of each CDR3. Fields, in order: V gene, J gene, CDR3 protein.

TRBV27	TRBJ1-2	CASSPGQGNYGYTF
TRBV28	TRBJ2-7	CATYPGQNLNEQYF
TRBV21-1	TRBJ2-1	CASSPGEDEQFF
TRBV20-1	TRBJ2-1	CSAMPDEQFF
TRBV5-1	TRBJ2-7	CASSQDSGRMIDAREQYF
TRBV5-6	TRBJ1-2	CASSSPGPLGYTF
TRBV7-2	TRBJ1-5	CASSLTGTGGAGNQPQHF
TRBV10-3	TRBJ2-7	CAINGGEGLSYEQYF
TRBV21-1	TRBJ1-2	CASSPPWEGMGYGYTF
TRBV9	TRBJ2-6	CASSGYSGANVLTF
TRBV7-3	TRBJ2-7	CASSLSGGALYEQYF
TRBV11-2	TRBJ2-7	CASSLDWASGEQYF
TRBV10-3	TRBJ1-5	CAIKQGIESNQPQHF
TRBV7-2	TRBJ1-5	CASSTWTGGGQPQHF
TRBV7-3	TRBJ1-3	CASSPYRTDGNTIYF
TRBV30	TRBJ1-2	CAWRRSGGFFNYGYTF